The rows below give T cell receptor beta chains drawn from one sample of a study of glioma-infiltrating T cells. Each CDR3 protein gets one entry after TCRdb re-called the multiplex PCR reads with MiXCR. The sample has about 180,000 distinct CDR3 sequences, around 45% seen once. The sample comprised glioma tissue, nonneoplastic brain tissue, or PBMCs (not recorded which). These receptors were taken from a human donor with low-grade glioma or glioblastoma, undergoing nonglioma brain surgery, or in good health (not recorded which). CDR3s include the opening cysteine and the closing phenylalanine or tryptophan. D genes are given only for firm matches. For some rows the clone size is stated as once, few or many, or as a class when expanded; others skip it.

many	TRBJ2-1	.	TRBV29-1	CSVRGGANNEQFF	TGCAGCGTCCGAGGGGGGGCGAACAATGAGCAGTTCTTC
many	TRBJ1-2	.	TRBV28	CASSLIGEGYTF	TGTGCCAGCAGTCTTATTGGGGAGGGCTACACCTTC
.	TRBJ2-2	TRBD1	TRBV29-1	CSGQQGYGELFF	TGCAGCGGGCAACAGGGGTACGGGGAGCTGTTTTTT
many	TRBJ2-1	TRBD2	TRBV20-1	CSARGRRSGSSYNEQFF	TGCAGTGCTAGGGGCAGGAGGAGCGGGAGCTCCTACAATGAGCAGTTCTTC
many	TRBJ1-5	.	TRBV7-2	CASSPFGGSNQPQHF	TGTGCCAGCAGCCCCTTCGGGGGGAGCAATCAGCCCCAGCATTTT
.	TRBJ2-3	.	TRBV4-1	CASSQATSMQYF	TGCGCCAGCAGCCAGGCTACTAGCATGCAGTATTTT
many	TRBJ2-5	.	TRBV24-1	CATSDGTPSAETQYF	TGTGCCACCAGTGATGGAACTCCCTCTGCCGAGACCCAGTACTTC
many	TRBJ2-7	.	TRBV6-6	CASSYSRGNLYEQYF	TGTGCCAGCAGTTACTCCCGGGGGAACCTATACGAGCAGTACTTC
many	TRBJ2-7	TRBD2	TRBV7-2	CASSLSGSPYEQYF	TGTGCCAGCAGCTTAAGCGGGAGTCCGTACGAGCAGTACTTC
many	TRBJ2-7	TRBD1	TRBV20-1	CSAKRTGGYYEQYF	TGCAGTGCAAAGCGGACAGGGGGTTACTACGAGCAGTACTTC
few	TRBJ2-5	.	TRBV2	CAGRRDLGQETQYF	TGTGCCGGGCGTCGGGACCTGGGACAAGAGACCCAGTACTTC
.	TRBJ2-5	.	TRBV7-9	CASSRLQETKYF	TGTGCCAGCAGCCGACTTCAAGAGACCAAGTACTTC
.	TRBJ1-5	TRBD1	TRBV20-1	CSADTGGGDKPQHF	TGCAGTGCTGATACAGGGGGGGGAGATAAGCCCCAGCATTTT
.	TRBJ2-7	TRBD2	TRBV19	CASSITGLASEQYF	TGTGCCAGTAGTATAACGGGACTAGCGAGCGAGCAGTACTTC
few	TRBJ1-1	TRBD1	TRBV29-1	CSVQTGGETEAFF	TGCAGCGTTCAGACAGGGGGCGAGACTGAAGCTTTCTTT
many	TRBJ2-7	.	TRBV6-6	CASSYSRGGEQYF	TGTGCCAGCAGTTACTCGAGAGGGGGCGAGCAGTACTTC
.	TRBJ1-3	.	TRBV7-9	CASSPPGGQGNTIYF	TGTGCCAGCAGCCCTCCTGGGGGGCAGGGAAACACCATATATTTT
many	TRBJ1-1	TRBD1	TRBV27	CASNRDRAGEAFF	TGTGCCAGTAACCGGGACAGGGCTGGTGAAGCTTTCTTT
.	TRBJ2-3	TRBD2	TRBV29-1	CSVDDREGASTDTQYF	TGCAGCGTCGACGATCGGGAGGGTGCTAGCACAGATACGCAGTATTTT
.	TRBJ1-4	.	TRBV27	CASMRGEPTNEKLFF	TGTGCCAGCATGCGGGGGGAGCCAACTAATGAAAAACTGTTTTTT
.	TRBJ2-3	TRBD2	TRBV6-1	CASSGGLAGPMRTDTQYF	TGTGCCAGCAGTGGCGGACTAGCGGGACCTATGAGGACAGATACGCAGTATTTT
many	TRBJ1-2	.	TRBV7-9	CASSTGLMHYGYTF	TGTGCCAGCAGCACCGGACTGATGCACTATGGCTACACCTTC
.	TRBJ1-1	.	TRBV12-3/TRBV12-4	CASSLREWGNSEAFF	TGTGCCAGCAGTTTGAGGGAGTGGGGTAACAGTGAAGCTTTCTTT
few	TRBJ2-4	.	TRBV2	CASEGTNIQYF	TGTGCCAGCGAGGGAACCAACATTCAGTACTTC
few	TRBJ2-1	TRBD2	TRBV20-1	CSARPGTSGIGNVQFF	TGCAGTGCTAGGCCCGGGACTAGCGGGATTGGGAATGTGCAGTTCTTC
.	TRBJ1-4	.	TRBV4-2	CASRQPDRGPFF	TGTGCCAGCAGACAACCCGACAGAGGACCGTTTTTT
many	TRBJ2-3	.	TRBV5-1	CASSFGAGSTDTQYF	TGCGCCAGCAGCTTTGGAGCGGGTAGCACAGATACGCAGTATTTT
.	TRBJ2-1	.	TRBV12-3/TRBV12-4	CASSSVRVWYEQFF	TGTGCCAGCAGTTCGGTTCGGGTTTGGTATGAGCAGTTCTTC
.	TRBJ2-7	TRBD1	TRBV4-1	CASRLEDRSIYEQYF	TGCGCCAGCAGACTAGAGGACAGGTCCATATACGAGCAGTACTTC
.	TRBJ2-5	TRBD1	TRBV5-1	CASSRDRGQETQYF	TGCGCCAGCAGCCGCGACAGGGGGCAAGAGACCCAGTACTTC
.	TRBJ2-1	.	TRBV20-1	CSASDRGISGEQSF	TGCAGTGCTAGTGATCGCGGGATAAGCGGTGAGCAGTCCTTC
many	TRBJ1-1	.	TRBV20-1	CSARGQAREAFF	TGCAGTGCCCGAGGTCAGGCACGTGAAGCTTTCTTT
many	TRBJ1-5	.	TRBV24-1	CATSDHPFTAQHF	TGTGCCACCAGTGACCATCCGTTTACGGCCCAGCATTTT
many	TRBJ1-2	.	TRBV7-9	CASSSMYVGGYTF	TGTGCCAGCAGCTCGATGTACGTGGGCGGCTACACCTTC
many	TRBJ2-7	.	TRBV6-1	CASRETVAHYEQYF	TGTGCCAGCAGAGAGACAGTAGCGCATTACGAGCAGTACTTC
few	TRBJ2-1	.	TRBV19	CASSIDGYNEQFF	TGTGCCAGTAGTATAGACGGTTACAATGAGCAGTTCTTC
few	TRBJ2-1	TRBD1	TRBV7-9	CASSPAGTDYNEQFF	TGTGCCAGCAGCCCCGCCGGGACAGATTACAATGAGCAGTTCTTC
.	TRBJ2-7	TRBD2	TRBV20-1	CSASPMVTSGYEQYF	TGCAGTGCTAGTCCCATGGTGACTAGCGGATACGAGCAGTACTTC
.	TRBJ1-3	.	TRBV19	CASSIAGGSGNTIYF	TGTGCCAGTAGTATTGCGGGCGGCTCTGGAAACACCATATATTTT
.	TRBJ1-5	.	TRBV19	CASNDRDSNQPQHF	TGTGCCAGTAACGACCGGGATAGCAATCAGCCCCAGCATTTT
few	TRBJ1-1	TRBD1	TRBV4-2	CASSQDTRGQGLTEAFF	TGTGCCAGCAGCCAAGATACGAGAGGACAGGGGTTGACTGAAGCTTTCTTT
.	TRBJ2-3	TRBD2	TRBV20-1	CSGSGAKDKQYF	TGCAGTGGTAGCGGGGCCAAAGATAAGCAGTATTTT
many	TRBJ2-1	TRBD2	TRBV20-1	CSASGLAGIKLYNEQFF	TGCAGTGCTTCGGGACTAGCGGGAATAAAGTTGTACAATGAGCAGTTCTTC
few	TRBJ1-4	.	TRBV10-3	CAISESGGVVEKLFF	TGTGCCATCAGTGAGTCAGGCGGGGTTGTGGAAAAACTGTTTTTT
many	TRBJ2-7	.	TRBV6-1	CASSRAPTYEQYF	TGTGCCAGCAGTCGCGCCCCCACCTACGAGCAGTACTTC
.	TRBJ2-1	TRBD2	TRBV28	CASRHPGGIDEQFF	TGTGCCAGCAGACACCCGGGGGGGATAGATGAGCAGTTCTTC
.	TRBJ2-1	.	TRBV7-2	CARSLEGFVYNEQFF	TGTGCCAGAAGCTTGGAGGGGTTCGTATACAATGAGCAGTTCTTC
.	TRBJ2-1	.	TRBV25-1	CASLSSLDEQFF	TGTGCCAGCCTATCTAGTCTGGACGAGCAGTTCTTC
.	TRBJ1-2	.	TRBV24-1	CATSDNYGYSF	TGTGCCACCAGTGATAACTATGGCTACTCCTTC
many	TRBJ1-1	.	TRBV28	CAIRGRLTEAFF	TGTGCCATTCGCGGACGGCTAACTGAAGCTTTCTTT
.	TRBJ2-1	TRBD2	TRBV2	CASRGGTSVKSEQFF	TGTGCCAGCAGGGGGGGGACTAGCGTGAAAAGTGAGCAGTTCTTC
few	TRBJ1-1	.	TRBV30	CAGSLGATEAFF	TGTGCCGGTAGTTTGGGGGCCACTGAAGCTTTCTTT
many	TRBJ2-7	TRBD2	TRBV28	CASSLGLAGAYEQYF	TGTGCCAGCAGCTTGGGACTAGCGGGGGCCTACGAGCAGTACTTC